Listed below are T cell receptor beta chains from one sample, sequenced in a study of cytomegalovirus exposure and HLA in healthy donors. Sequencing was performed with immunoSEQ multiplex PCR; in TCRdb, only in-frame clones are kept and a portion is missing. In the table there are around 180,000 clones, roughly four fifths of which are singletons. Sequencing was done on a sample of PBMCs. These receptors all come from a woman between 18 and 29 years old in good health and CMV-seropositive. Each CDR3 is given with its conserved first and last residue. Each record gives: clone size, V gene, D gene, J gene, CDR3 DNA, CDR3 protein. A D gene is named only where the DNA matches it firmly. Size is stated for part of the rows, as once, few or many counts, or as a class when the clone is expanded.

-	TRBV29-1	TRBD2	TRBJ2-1	TGCAGCGTGGATACTAGCGGGGACTACAATGAGCAGTTCTTC	CSVDTSGDYNEQFF
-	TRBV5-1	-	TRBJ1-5	TGCGCCAGCAGCGTTACTCAGGGTCAGCCCCAGCATTTT	CASSVTQGQPQHF
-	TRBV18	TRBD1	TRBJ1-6	TGTGCCAGCTCACAGGGACAGTCGAACTATAATTCACCCCTCCACTTT	CASSQGQSNYNSPLHF
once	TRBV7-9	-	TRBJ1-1	TGTGCCAGCAGCCGTACCCGAGGGGCTTTCTTT	CASSRTRGAFF
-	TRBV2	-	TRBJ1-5	TGTGCCAGCAGTTCACAGGGTTCGCATCAGCCCCAGCATTTT	CASSSQGSHQPQHF
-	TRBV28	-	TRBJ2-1	TGTGCCAGCTCCCCCCAGGGGGAGCAGTTCTTC	CASSPQGEQFF
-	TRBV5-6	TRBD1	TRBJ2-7	TGTGCCAGCAGCCTAAGACAGGGGGTTTCCTACGAGCAGTACTTC	CASSLRQGVSYEQYF
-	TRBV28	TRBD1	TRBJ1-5	TGTGCCAGCAGTGGTGGGACAGTTTCTAATCAGCCCCAGCATTTT	CASSGGTVSNQPQHF
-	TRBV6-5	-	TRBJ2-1	TGTGCCAGCAGTTACCGGCTAGCTGCCTACAATGAGCAGTTCTTC	CASSYRLAAYNEQFF
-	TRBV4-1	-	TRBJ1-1	TGCGCCAGCAGCCAAGAGGCAGGGATGAACACTGAAGCTTTCTTT	CASSQEAGMNTEAFF